What follows are 25 T cell receptor beta chains derived from one specimen sequenced in a study of PD-1 blockade in classical Hodgkin lymphoma. Time point specified: newly diagnosed, previously untreated cHL patient sample. From thawed PBMCs, CD4+ T cells were purified using magnetic negative selection. Repertoires were generated with immunoSEQ multiplex PCR, while TCRdb's copy carries only in-frame clones and drops some. The sample yields some 23,000 clones, about 89% seen once. Sequenced input: CD4+ T cells from blood. The receptor set was obtained from a human donor with classical Hodgkin lymphoma.

This clone was detected only once. The rearrangement links TRBV19 to TRBJ1-5; D is undetermined. Germline V gene lookup returns CDR1 LNHDA and CDR2 SQIVND (reference sequence). V was trimmed by 9 bases and J by 7 bases, leaving 16 bases between them. CDR3 length: 13 amino acids. The CDR3 coding sequence is TGTGCCAGCCGGGCCGGGGTAGGGCAGCCCCAGCATTTT. It encodes CASRAGVGQPQHF. The complete variable domain, with remaining parts taken from reference TRBV19 and TRBJ1-5, reads DGGITQSPKYLFRKEGQNVTLSCEQNLNHDAMYWYRQDPGQGLRLIYYSQIVNDFQKGDIAEGYSVSREKKESFPLTVTSAQKNPTAFYLCASRAGVGQPQHFGDGTRLSIL.

The chain joins TRBV11-2 to TRBJ1-3; D gene unclear. Trimming removed 5 bases at V and 0 bases at J, with 14 bases between. This CDR3 has 16 amino acids. CDR1 is SGHAT, CDR2 FQNNGV, per germline. The CDR3 nucleotides are TGTGCCAGCAGCGACGGCGGCATCTTCTCTGGAAACACCATATATTTT. Its protein is CASSDGGIFSGNTIYF.

This clone was detected only a few times. This rearrangement joins TRBV14 to TRBJ1-1, with D unclear. The V end was cut by 4 bases, the J end by 2 bases, with 8 bases between. CDR3 length: 13 amino acids. The germline gives CDR1 SGHDN, CDR2 FVKESK. The CDR3 DNA sequence: TGTGCCAGCAGCCCGAGGTTAAACACTGAAGCTTTCTTT. Residues: CASSPRLNTEAFF.

V and J are TRBV4-1 and TRBJ2-1; D may correspond to TRBD1 or TRBD2 (5 bases each). Trimming cost V 0 bases and J 12 bases, with 21 bases left between them. Germline-derived CDR1 and CDR2 are MGHRA and YSYEKL. The CDR3 is 16 residues long. The CDR3 sequence: CASSQDTGGAQRGQFF. The CDR3 DNA reads as TGCGCCAGCAGCCAAGATACAGGCGGAGCCCAACGGGGGCAGTTCTTC.

This chain connects TRBV10-2 to TRBJ1-2, with a tentative D call TRBD1 (6 bases). CDR1 and CDR2 (germline): WSHSY, SAAADI. The CDR3 runs 16 residues. V was clipped by 5 bases and J by 1 base, with 17 bases between them. The CDR3 nucleotides are TGCGCCAGCAGTTCCTCGGGGGGGGCGGTTAACTATGGCTACACCTTC. Translation: CASSSSGGAVNYGYTF.

The chain joins TRBV10-1 to TRBJ2-3; the D gene is possibly TRBD2 (5 bases). The germline gives CDR1 WNHNN, CDR2 SYGVQD (reference sequence). This CDR3 region has 16 residues. With 0 bases removed from V and 6 bases from J, the gap between germline ends came to 16 bases. CDR3 nucleotides: TGCGCCAGCAGTGAGTCGAGGGCAGCTTCGGCGGATACGCAGTATTTT. Protein sequence: CASSESRAASADTQYF.

The chain joins TRBV6-5 to TRBJ2-7; TRBD1 aligns across 10 bases. The V gene's germline CDR1 is MNHEY and CDR2 SVGAGI. Trimming took 9 bases from V and 2 from J; bases not matched to a gene: 7. The CDR3 is 14 residues long. CDR3 sequence: CASKRTGGAYEQYF. CDR3 coding DNA: TGTGCCAGTAAAAGGACAGGGGGGGCCTACGAGCAGTACTTC.

The CDR3 region is CASSPPTGESYGYTF. As DNA, the CDR3 is TGTGCCAGCTCACCACCGACAGGGGAAAGCTATGGCTACACCTTC. The chain recombines TRBV18 with TRBJ1-2; 8 bases map to TRBD1. Per germline, CDR1 KGHSH and CDR2 LQKENI. V was pared by 0 bases and J by 4 bases, with 4 bases of the junction left unmatched. The CDR3 covers 15 residues.

The V gene is TRBV5-4, the J gene TRBJ2-1, with 8 bases that match TRBD2. This CDR3 spans 16 amino acids. V lost 4 bases, J lost 4 bases, and 10 bases stayed unmatched. Germline-derived CDR1 and CDR2 are SGHNT and YYREEE (reference sequence). The chain's CDR3 is CASSPSGGYVYNEQFF. The CDR3, as DNA: TGTGCCAGCAGCCCTTCGGGAGGGTATGTATACAATGAGCAGTTCTTC.

The rearrangement joins TRBV27 to TRBJ1-2; no reliable D call. With 5 bases removed from V and 3 bases from J, the gap between germline ends came to 10 bases. CDR1 and CDR2 (germline): MNHEY, SMNVEV (reference sequence). The CDR3 length is 13 residues. The CDR3 bases are TGTGCCAGCAGTCCCTGGATACACTATGGCTACACCTTC. Translated, it gives CASSPWIHYGYTF.

V gene TRBV19 combines with J gene TRBJ1-3; 8 bases map to TRBD1. The trim removed 3 bases at V and 1 base at J, leaving 2 bases unmatched. Per the germline V gene, CDR1 is LNHDA and CDR2 is SQIVND (reference sequence). The CDR3 spans 15 residues. In DNA form, the CDR3 reads TGTGCCAGTAGTATTGACAGGGGATCTGGAAACACCATATATTTT. Protein product: CASSIDRGSGNTIYF.

The V call is TRBV11-2, the J call TRBJ1-1, with D unclear. The CDR3 has 13 amino acids. The V gene lost 3 bases and the J gene lost 1 base, with 6 bases spanning the gap. Germline-derived CDR1 and CDR2 are SGHAT and FQNNGV. The CDR3 sequence is CASSFGPNTEAFF. The DNA for the CDR3 is TGTGCCAGCAGCTTTGGGCCGAACACTGAAGCTTTCTTT.

The rearrangement joins TRBV19 to TRBJ1-5; 9 bases are a match to TRBD1. The CDR3 is made up of 15 amino acids. Germline loops: CDR1 LNHDA, CDR2 SQIVND (reference sequence). The J segment lost 2 bases and the V segment lost 6 bases, leaving 5 bases of the junction unmatched. The CDR3 bases are TGTGCCAGTAGACAGGGGGCGAGAGGCAATCAGCCCCAGCATTTT. This translates into CASRQGARGNQPQHF.

The chain uses TRBV21-1 and TRBJ1-5. TRBV21-1 corresponds to a pseudogene. This CDR3 has 19 amino acids. The CDR3 nucleotides read TGTGCCAGCAGCAAAAGAGGCCATCCCACGGTTGAGGGAAATCAGCCCCAGCATTTT. Its protein product is CASSKRGHPTVEGNQPQHF.

The rearrangement joins TRBV7-2 to TRBJ2-7, with TRBD1 as a possible D gene (6 bases). CDR3 length: 15 amino acids. CDR1 is SGHTA and CDR2 is FQGNSA in the germline V gene. Trimming pared 1 base from V and 2 bases from J, leaving 12 bases between. The CDR3: CASSLEGKGAYEQYF. CDR3 nucleotides: TGTGCCAGCAGCTTAGAGGGGAAGGGGGCCTACGAGCAGTACTTC.

The chain is built from TRBV9 and TRBJ2-7, with TRBD2 as a possible D gene (5 bases). This CDR3 has 14 residues. The ends were cut back, 0 bases at V and 2 bases at J, with 9 bases in the middle. Germline V gene sequence: CDR1 SGDLS, CDR2 YYNGEE. The CDR3: CASSVDRGPYEQYF. CDR3 bases: TGTGCCAGCAGCGTAGATCGGGGTCCCTACGAGCAGTACTTC.

The V gene is TRBV5-1, the J gene TRBJ2-7; 7 nucleotides align to TRBD1. Germline V gives CDR1 SGHRS, CDR2 YFSETQ. Trimming at V came to 2 bases and at J to 5 bases, leaving 7 bases not matched to a gene. CDR3 length: 14 amino acids. CDR3 nucleotide sequence: TGCGCCAGCAGCTTACGACAGGGACCCAACGAGCAGTACTTC. Its protein is CASSLRQGPNEQYF. Complete variable domain (other parts from reference TRBV5-1 and TRBJ2-7): KAGVTQTPRYLIKTRGQQVTLSCSPISGHRSVSWYQQTPGQGLQFLFEYFSETQRNKGNFPGRFSGRQFSNSRSEMNVSTLELGDSALYLCASSLRQGPNEQYFGPGTRLTVT.

The chain links TRBV6-6 to TRBJ2-7, with TRBD2 matching 10 bases. This CDR3 is 16 amino acids long. Trimming removed 0 bases from V and 1 base from J; junction bases left unmatched: 3. Germline V gene data show CDR1 as MNHNY and CDR2 as SVGAGI (reference sequence). The CDR3 nucleotides are TGTGCCAGCAGTTACTCGAGGACTAGCGGATCCTACGAGCAGTACTTC. The encoded protein is CASSYSRTSGSYEQYF.

This chain uses TRBV4-1 with TRBJ2-4; 10 nucleotides align to TRBD1. The CDR3 totals 18 residues. V lost 3 bases and J lost 9; bases outside the gene matches: 17. Germline CDR1 and CDR2: MGHRA and YSYEKL. In DNA, the CDR3 is TGCGCCAGCAGCCAGCCTATTACCGGGACAGGGGTAATCGGCATTCAGTACTTC. This translates into CASSQPITGTGVIGIQYF.

This clone was counted between two and nine times. CDR3 bases: TGTGCCAGCAGTGACTTGGGGCAGGGCGCTTCACCCCTCCACTTT. Its protein is CASSDLGQGASPLHF. The chain has TRBV25-1 and TRBJ1-6; tentatively, D is TRBD1 (5 bases). Germline CDR1 reads MGHDK; CDR2 reads SYGVNS. Trimming pared 3 bases from V and 9 bases from J, leaving 15 bases between. There are 15 residues in the CDR3.

In DNA form, the CDR3 reads TGCGCCAGCAGTGAAGCAGGGGGCAGCGAAAAACTGTTTTTT. Translation: CASSEAGGSEKLFF. The rearrangement uses TRBV10-1 and TRBJ1-4; 8 nucleotides match TRBD1. Germline assignment: CDR1 WNHNN and CDR2 SYGVQD (reference sequence). There are 14 residues in the CDR3. V trimming: 3 bases; J trimming: 8 bases; junction bases outside the gene matches: 5.

This chain connects TRBV7-3 to TRBJ2-7, with 8 bases identical to TRBD1. Trimming cost V 2 bases and J 5 bases; bases outside gene matches: 5. The germline V gene encodes CDR1 SGHTA and CDR2 FQGTGA. The CDR3 extends over 14 amino acids. CDR3 protein: CASSLLAGGHEQYF. The CDR3 DNA is TGTGCCAGCAGCTTATTGGCAGGGGGCCACGAGCAGTACTTC.

This sequence joins TRBV30 and TRBJ2-2; D possibly corresponds to TRBD2 (5 bases). The germline V and J ends were trimmed by 0 bases and 6 bases, with 11 bases remaining between them. The germline gives CDR1 GTSNPN, CDR2 SVGIG (reference sequence). This CDR3 contains 14 residues. The DNA of the CDR3 is TGTGCCTGGAGTGTCCGGGCCGGGGCCGGGGAGCTGTTTTTT. Translation: CAWSVRAGAGELFF. The full variable domain, rest sourced from reference TRBV30 and TRBJ2-2, is SQTIHQWPATLVQPVGSPLSLECTVEGTSNPNLYWYRQAAGRGLQLLFYSVGIGQISSEVPQNLSASRPQDRQFILSSKKLLLSDSGFYLCAWSVRAGAGELFFGEGSRLTVL.

This chain connects TRBV5-1 to TRBJ1-1; 12 nucleotides agree with TRBD1. Germline V gene data show CDR1 as SGHRS and CDR2 as YFSETQ. The CDR3 runs 18 residues. V shed 5 bases, J shed 4 bases, and the junction held 15 bases outside the gene matches. CDR3: CASRLRPGGQGASTEAFF. For the CDR3, the DNA is TGCGCCAGCAGGCTCCGTCCGGGGGGACAGGGGGCCAGCACTGAAGCTTTCTTT.

The rearrangement joins TRBV2 to TRBJ2-5; tentatively, D is TRBD1 (6 bases). This CDR3 contains 13 residues. Germline V gene sequence: CDR1 SNHLY, CDR2 FYNNEI. With 8 bases removed from V and 2 bases from J, the gap between germline ends came to 12 bases. The CDR3 is CASAGTIQETQYF. The CDR3 DNA is TGTGCCAGCGCCGGGACAATACAAGAGACCCAGTACTTC.